A selection of T cell receptor beta chains follows, all from one sample in a study of control samples from healthy donors and cancer patients. The assay was immunoSEQ multiplex PCR, and TCRdb's table has in-frame clones only and misses some. The table records fewer than 95,000 clones, approximately 80% of them present only once. Input material: blood. All receptors come from a man aged 25-40 years in good health. Both conserved end residues are part of each CDR3. A D gene is named only where the DNA matches it firmly. Clone size is stated in some rows and not others, as once, few, many or a class when expanded.

clone_size,v_call,d_call,j_call,cdr3_aa,cdr3_nt
.,TRBV6-4,.,TRBJ2-5,CASSDKGAQETQYF,TGTGCCAGCAGTGATAAAGGGGCTCAAGAGACCCAGTACTTC
.,TRBV6-5,.,TRBJ2-7,CASSYGEGVYEQYF,TGTGCCAGCAGTTACGGCGAGGGCGTCTACGAGCAGTACTTC
.,TRBV24-1,.,TRBJ2-3,CATRQGGAGTDTQYF,TGTGCCACCCGGCAGGGGGGCGCCGGCACAGATACGCAGTATTTT
.,TRBV19,.,TRBJ2-5,CASRTNIEHNQETQYF,TGTGCCAGTAGGACGAACATCGAACACAACCAAGAGACCCAGTACTTC
.,TRBV18,.,TRBJ1-6,CASSPRDGPNSPLHF,TGTGCCAGCTCACCTCGGGACGGACCCAATTCACCCCTCCACTTT
.,TRBV12-5,.,TRBJ2-3,CASGWTTRASSTDTQYF,TGTGCTAGTGGTTGGACAACCCGGGCGTCTAGCACAGATACGCAGTATTTT
.,TRBV5-1,.,TRBJ1-4,CASRLGGFNEKLFF,TGCGCCAGCAGGCTAGGGGGTTTCAATGAAAAACTGTTTTTT
medium-sized,TRBV19,.,TRBJ2-2,CASPPGRSGELFF,TGTGCCAGCCCCCCGGGAAGGTCCGGGGAGCTGTTTTTT
.,TRBV10-3,TRBD1,TRBJ2-4,CAISTGGPENIQYF,TGTGCCATTTCGACAGGGGGGCCGGAAAACATTCAGTACTTC
.,TRBV6-2/TRBV6-3,TRBD2,TRBJ2-1,CASSYFGWARSGGHNNEQFF,TGTGCCAGCAGTTACTTTGGATGGGCCCGAAGCGGGGGGCACAACAATGAGCAGTTCTTC
.,TRBV7-9,.,TRBJ1-1,CASSLVGGNTEAFF,TGTGCCAGCAGCTTAGTTGGGGGGAACACTGAAGCTTTCTTT
once,TRBV7-9,.,TRBJ1-6,CASSFGGGGSPLHF,TGTGCCAGCAGCTTCGGGGGGGGCGGTTCACCCCTCCACTTT
.,TRBV30,.,TRBJ1-6,CAWSPDLNSPLHF,TGTGCCTGGAGTCCGGACTTAAATTCACCCCTCCACTTT
.,TRBV11-3,.,TRBJ1-3,CASSLVAPQGQYRDTIYF,TGTGCCAGCAGCTTAGTTGCTCCCCAGGGGCAATACAGGGACACCATATATTTT
.,TRBV30,TRBD1,TRBJ1-1,CAWDRVTEAFF,TGTGCCTGGGACAGGGTGACTGAAGCTTTCTTT
.,TRBV11-2,.,TRBJ1-1,CASSFDTEAFF,TGTGCCAGCAGCTTCGACACTGAAGCTTTCTTT
.,TRBV7-2,TRBD1,TRBJ1-1,CASSLGPQGRTEAFF,TGTGCCAGCAGCTTAGGCCCACAGGGGAGGACTGAAGCTTTCTTT
.,TRBV5-1,.,TRBJ2-2,CASSPTDGGHTGELFF,TGCGCCAGCAGCCCGACGGACGGAGGACACACCGGGGAGCTGTTTTTT
once,TRBV12-3/TRBV12-4,.,TRBJ1-1,CASSLIVAEAFF,TGTGCCAGCAGTTTGATTGTCGCTGAAGCTTTCTTT
.,TRBV10-3,TRBD2,TRBJ2-3,CAIGGESTDTQYF,TGTGCCATCGGGGGGGAGAGCACAGATACGCAGTATTTT
many,TRBV24-1,.,TRBJ1-1,CATSGPNTEAFF,TGTGCCACCTCAGGACCTAACACTGAAGCTTTCTTT
.,TRBV25-1,.,TRBJ1-2,CASTKGGEYGYTF,TGTGCCAGCACCAAAGGAGGGGAATATGGCTACACCTTC
.,TRBV30,.,TRBJ1-2,CAWSSGSGYTF,TGTGCCTGGAGTTCAGGGTCTGGCTACACCTTC
.,TRBV28,TRBD1,TRBJ2-7,CASSSTGGGYEQYF,TGTGCCAGCAGTTCGACAGGGGGAGGGTACGAGCAGTACTTC
.,TRBV6-5,.,TRBJ2-5,CASSTDMYGETQYF,TGTGCCAGCAGTACCGACATGTACGGGGAGACCCAGTACTTC
.,TRBV7-9,TRBD1,TRBJ1-2,CASSPDGTAPSYGYTF,TGTGCCAGCAGCCCCGACGGGACAGCACCGAGCTATGGCTACACCTTC
.,TRBV6-6,.,TRBJ2-7,CASSYFRSYEQYF,TGTGCCAGCAGTTACTTTCGCAGCTACGAGCAGTACTTC
.,TRBV19,.,TRBJ1-3,CASSSRDIRNTIYF,TGTGCCAGTAGTTCAAGGGACATACGAAACACCATATATTTT
.,TRBV9,.,TRBJ1-3,CASSVDFTGNTIYF,TGTGCCAGCAGCGTAGACTTTACTGGAAACACCATATATTTT
.,TRBV18,.,TRBJ1-1,CASSLEAEAFF,TGTGCCAGCTCACTTGAGGCTGAAGCTTTCTTT
.,TRBV12-3/TRBV12-4,.,TRBJ1-6,CASSSSGVSPLHF,TGTGCCAGCAGTTCCTCCGGAGTTTCACCCCTCCACTTT
.,TRBV5-1,.,TRBJ2-2,CASSLGATGELFF,TGCGCCAGCAGCTTGGGGGCCACCGGGGAGCTGTTTTTT
.,TRBV5-5,TRBD1,TRBJ1-4,CASSKTGGLVEKLFF,TGTGCCAGCAGCAAAACAGGGGGCCTGGTTGAAAAACTGTTTTTT
.,TRBV18,.,TRBJ2-4,CASSPERLAKNIQYF,TGTGCCAGCTCACCCGAGCGGCTAGCCAAAAACATTCAGTACTTC
.,TRBV19,.,TRBJ2-3,CASSIGQGGDTQYF,TGTGCCAGTAGTATCGGGCAGGGAGGAGATACGCAGTATTTT
.,TRBV5-1,TRBD1,TRBJ1-1,CASSLSWDRGLMNTEAFF,TGCGCCAGCAGCTTGAGTTGGGACAGGGGCCTGATGAACACTGAAGCTTTCTTT
.,TRBV10-3,.,TRBJ2-3,CAISETGGTDTQYF,TGTGCCATCAGTGAAACGGGGGGCACAGATACGCAGTATTTT
.,TRBV11-2,TRBD1,TRBJ2-7,CASSVDRGAYEQYF,TGTGCCAGCAGCGTAGACAGGGGTGCCTACGAGCAGTACTTC
.,TRBV7-8,.,TRBJ2-1,CASSRGTTRNEQFF,TGTGCCAGCAGCCGAGGGACAACCCGCAATGAGCAGTTCTTC
.,TRBV14,TRBD1,TRBJ1-1,CASSLSDRGITEAFF,TGTGCCAGCAGCCTCTCAGACAGGGGGATCACTGAAGCTTTCTTT
.,TRBV27,.,TRBJ2-5,CASSLLGTETQYF,TGTGCCAGCAGTTTATTGGGCACGGAGACCCAGTACTTC
.,TRBV5-1,TRBD1,TRBJ1-1,CASSLQGALVGTEAFF,TGCGCCAGCAGTTTGCAGGGGGCGCTAGTGGGCACTGAAGCTTTCTTT
.,TRBV10-1,TRBD1,TRBJ1-6,CASSPSPAQGANSPLHF,TGCGCCAGCAGTCCCTCTCCAGCTCAGGGGGCTAATTCACCCCTCCACTTT
.,TRBV12-3/TRBV12-4,.,TRBJ1-1,CASSRREGTEAFF,TGTGCCAGCAGCCGGAGGGAAGGCACTGAAGCTTTCTTT
.,TRBV15,TRBD1,TRBJ1-2,CATSRDDTHWDSHYGYTF,TGTGCCACCAGCAGAGATGATACACACTGGGACAGTCACTATGGCTACACCTTC
.,TRBV12-5,.,TRBJ2-3,CASGLVPQGRGNTDTQYF,TGTGCTAGTGGTTTGGTACCCCAGGGGCGTGGGAACACAGATACGCAGTATTTT
.,TRBV6-6,.,TRBJ1-1,CASTPRTGNTEAFF,TGTGCCAGCACACCTCGGACGGGGAACACTGAAGCTTTCTTT
.,TRBV6-5,.,TRBJ2-2,CASRGGGSATGELFF,TGTGCCAGCAGGGGAGGGGGCTCGGCCACCGGGGAGCTGTTTTTT
.,TRBV7-2,TRBD1,TRBJ1-3,CASSFHGQGRNTIYF,TGTGCCAGCAGCTTCCACGGACAGGGGAGAAACACCATATATTTT
.,TRBV5-1,TRBD1,TRBJ2-1,CASRGTDYNEQFF,TGCGCCAGCAGGGGGACAGACTACAATGAGCAGTTCTTC
.,TRBV5-1,.,TRBJ2-1,CASSSLTSNEQFF,TGCGCCAGCAGCTCCCTGACTAGCAATGAGCAGTTCTTC
.,TRBV2,.,TRBJ1-2,CASRPDSVGNGYTF,TGTGCCAGCAGACCCGATTCGGTGGGTAATGGCTACACCTTC
few,TRBV19,TRBD1,TRBJ1-5,CASTSPGGQPQHF,TGTGCCAGTACCTCTCCAGGGGGTCAGCCCCAGCATTTT
.,TRBV28,TRBD1,TRBJ2-4,CASSHTTGTGNIQYF,TGTGCCAGCAGTCACACAACCGGGACAGGGAACATTCAGTACTTC
.,TRBV6-4,TRBD2,TRBJ2-1,CASSRTSGAYNEQFF,TGTGCCAGCAGTAGGACTAGCGGGGCCTACAATGAGCAGTTCTTC
.,TRBV7-9,TRBD1,TRBJ1-2,CASSPGQAYGYTF,TGTGCCAGCAGCCCGGGACAGGCCTATGGCTACACCTTC
.,TRBV19,TRBD1,TRBJ1-5,CASSKRGTAGRWQPQHF,TGTGCCAGTAGTAAACGCGGGACAGCCGGGCGTTGGCAGCCCCAGCATTTT
.,TRBV12-3/TRBV12-4,TRBD1,TRBJ1-2,CASSPGQGYGYTF,TGTGCCAGCAGCCCAGGACAGGGCTATGGCTACACCTTC